Listed here are 6 T cell receptor beta chains from one sample, sequenced in a study of blood T cell repertoires in COVID-19. The repertoire was sequenced with immunoSEQ multiplex PCR; TCRdb's copy has only in-frame clones and lacks some. Of approximately 50,000 clones in the sample, 90% were seen once. The sequencing input was peripheral blood. The receptor set was obtained from a man between 70 and 80 years old with acute or convalescent COVID-19.

V usage is TRBV5-1 and J usage is TRBJ2-7, with 11 bases that match TRBD1. The trim removed 4 bases at V and 2 bases at J, leaving 5 bases unmatched. This CDR3 has 15 residues. Looked up from germline, CDR1 is SGHRS and CDR2 is YFSETQ. The CDR3 DNA is TGCGCCAGCAGCGATGGGACAGGGGGTCCCTACGAGCAGTACTTC. Translated: CASSDGTGGPYEQYF.

This clone was seen once. This chain uses TRBV10-1 with TRBJ2-7; possible D gene TRBD1, 5 bases. The CDR3 extends over 15 amino acids. CDR1 is WNHNN and CDR2 is SYGVQD in the germline V gene (reference sequence). V dropped 8 bases and J dropped 1 base, with 18 bases sitting between them. The CDR3 nucleotides read TGCGCCAGCCCCCGAAGAAGGGGTTCATCCTACGAGCAGTACTTC. Its protein product is CASPRRRGSSYEQYF.

The V and J genes are TRBV27 and TRBJ2-3; 7 positions match TRBD1. With 2 bases clipped from V and 10 bases from J, the junction kept 6 bases outside the gene matches. This CDR3 contains 13 residues. Germline loops: CDR1 MNHEY, CDR2 SMNVEV (reference sequence). The CDR3 here is CASSLDRDRAQYF. The CDR3 DNA reads TGTGCCAGCAGTTTAGACCGGGACAGAGCGCAGTATTTT.

The CDR3 loop is CASSRLAGFNEQFF. The CDR3, as DNA: TGTGCCAGCAGCCGACTAGCGGGTTTTAATGAGCAGTTCTTC. The V call is TRBV13, the J call TRBJ2-1; 10 bases match TRBD2. The V segment lost 5 bases and the J segment 7 bases; nucleotides outside the gene matches: 5. CDR3 length equals 14 residues. Germline V gene lookup returns CDR1 PRHDT and CDR2 FYEKMQ (reference sequence).

The V call is TRBV11-3, the J call TRBJ1-5; no clear D gene. The V end lost 0 bases, the J end lost 2 bases, and 14 bases lay between the germline ends. The CDR3 contains 17 residues. Germline CDR1 and CDR2: SGHNT and YENEEA. As DNA, the CDR3 is TGTGCCAGCAGCTTAGAGAGTTGGGCGTGGGGCAATCAGCCCCAGCATTTT. Amino acids: CASSLESWAWGNQPQHF.

This clone was picked up one time. V and J are TRBV9 and TRBJ2-7; D is possibly TRBD2 (6 bases). V lost 2 bases, J lost 3 bases, and 15 bases lay in between. The CDR3 consists of 15 residues. Germline CDR1 reads SGDLS; CDR2 reads YYNGEE. The CDR3 sequence is CASSVVPSVIYEQYF. The CDR3 DNA sequence: TGTGCCAGCAGCGTCGTCCCTAGCGTGATCTACGAGCAGTACTTC.